These T cell receptor beta chains were read from a single sample in a study of T cell responses to AZD1222 COVID-19 vaccine. Profiling relied on immunoSEQ multiplex PCR, and the TCRdb table lists in-frame clones only, not all of them. The data contain under 95,000 clones, around 90% of them singletons. This material consisted of peripheral blood, taken on day 0 of AZD1222 vaccination. The receptors originated from an adult in good health. The CDR3 runs from the conserved cysteine through the conserved F or W. D genes are given only for firm matches. Size values are once, few and many counts, or a class for expanded clones, and some rows have none.

clone size | J gene | D gene | V gene | CDR3 protein | CDR3 DNA
once | TRBJ1-2 | TRBD1 | TRBV11-2 | CASSLDHGQGALGYTF | TGTGCCAGCAGCTTAGATCACGGACAGGGGGCTCTTGGCTACACCTTC
NA | TRBJ1-1 | NA | TRBV5-6 | CASRSLGYDTEAFF | TGTGCCAGCAGGTCCTTGGGGTACGACACTGAAGCTTTCTTT
NA | TRBJ2-1 | TRBD2 | TRBV7-9 | CASSKRDSYNEQFF | TGTGCCAGCAGCAAGCGGGACTCCTACAATGAGCAGTTCTTC
NA | TRBJ1-4 | TRBD1 | TRBV5-8 | CASSPGQPTNEKLFF | TGTGCCAGCAGCCCGGGACAGCCAACTAATGAAAAACTGTTTTTT
NA | TRBJ1-2 | NA | TRBV7-9 | CASSFAGNYGYTF | TGTGCCAGCAGCTTTGCAGGGAACTATGGCTACACCTTC
few | TRBJ1-4 | NA | TRBV28 | CASSEPSATNEKLFF | TGTGCCAGCAGTGAACCGTCTGCAACTAATGAAAAACTGTTTTTT
NA | TRBJ2-1 | TRBD2 | TRBV18 | CASSQGLAGENEQFF | TGTGCCAGCTCACAGGGACTAGCGGGAGAAAATGAGCAGTTCTTC
NA | TRBJ2-5 | NA | TRBV7-8 | CASSSQETQYF | TGTGCCAGCAGTTCACAAGAGACCCAGTACTTC
NA | TRBJ1-4 | NA | TRBV20-1 | CSASQGRGSNEKLFF | TGCAGTGCTAGTCAGGGAAGGGGAAGTAATGAAAAACTGTTTTTT
NA | TRBJ1-5 | NA | TRBV19 | CASSRDTSNQPQHF | TGTGCCAGTAGTCGGGACACTAGCAATCAGCCCCAGCATTTT
few | TRBJ2-7 | NA | TRBV10-3 | CAISESRAEQYF | TGTGCCATCAGTGAGTCCCGTGCCGAGCAGTACTTC
NA | TRBJ2-1 | NA | TRBV27 | CASSSFQGAGPSYNEQFF | TGTGCCAGCAGTTCCTTCCAGGGTGCGGGACCCTCCTACAATGAGCAGTTCTTC
few | TRBJ1-1 | NA | TRBV5-5 | CASSLGDNTEAFF | TGTGCCAGCAGCTTGGGGGACAACACTGAAGCTTTCTTT
NA | TRBJ1-2 | NA | TRBV18 | CASSLGSGYTF | TGTGCCAGCTCACTGGGAAGTGGCTACACCTTC
NA | TRBJ1-1 | NA | TRBV29-1 | CSVGKGSGTEAFF | TGCAGCGTCGGGAAAGGATCGGGCACTGAAGCTTTCTTT
NA | TRBJ1-5 | NA | TRBV5-6 | CASSLQEGNQPQHF | TGTGCCAGCAGCTTACAAGAAGGCAATCAGCCCCAGCATTTT
once | TRBJ2-7 | NA | TRBV6-1 | CASSEVGSVVYEQYF | TGTGCCAGCAGTGAAGTAGGAAGTGTGGTCTACGAGCAGTACTTC
NA | TRBJ2-6 | NA | TRBV6-1 | CASSDFPGKSSGANVLTF | TGTGCCAGCAGTGATTTTCCGGGAAAAAGCTCTGGGGCCAACGTCCTGACTTTC
NA | TRBJ1-1 | NA | TRBV13 | CASSRGGGTEAFF | TGTGCCAGCTCGCGGGGCGGGGGGACTGAAGCTTTCTTT
once | TRBJ2-7 | TRBD2 | TRBV11-2 | CASSLPFTSGYEQYF | TGTGCCAGCAGCTTACCCTTTACTAGCGGCTACGAGCAGTACTTC
NA | TRBJ1-4 | TRBD1 | TRBV7-8 | CASSLRALVDRGYEKLFF | TGTGCCAGCAGCTTAAGGGCGCTTGTGGACAGGGGTTATGAAAAACTGTTTTTT
few | TRBJ1-2 | TRBD1 | TRBV28 | CASSLGQGYGYTF | TGTGCCAGCAGCTTGGGACAGGGCTATGGCTACACCTTC
NA | TRBJ2-7 | NA | TRBV7-2 | CASSLNRAYEQYF | TGTGCCAGCAGCTTAAACAGGGCCTACGAGCAGTACTTC
NA | TRBJ1-6 | NA | TRBV2 | CASSHRVSPLHF | TGTGCCAGCAGTCACAGGGTATCACCCCTCCACTTT
NA | TRBJ2-5 | NA | TRBV7-9 | CASSAGSGSTETQYF | TGTGCCAGCAGCGCCGGATCCGGGAGTACAGAGACCCAGTACTTC
NA | TRBJ2-7 | TRBD1 | TRBV29-1 | CSVRGQGITEQYF | TGCAGCGTTCGGGGACAGGGAATCACCGAGCAGTACTTC
NA | TRBJ1-1 | NA | TRBV5-1 | CASSLLGAVAEAFF | TGCGCCAGCAGCTTGTTGGGGGCCGTTGCTGAAGCTTTCTTT
NA | TRBJ1-6 | NA | TRBV5-6 | CASSPGADNSPLHF | TGTGCCAGCAGCCCCGGGGCGGATAATTCACCCCTCCACTTT
NA | TRBJ1-1 | NA | TRBV7-9 | CASSSSTGYTEAFF | TGTGCCAGCAGCTCGAGTACAGGGTACACTGAAGCTTTCTTT
NA | TRBJ2-2 | NA | TRBV5-1 | CASSLEWGSGTGELFF | TGCGCCAGCAGCTTGGAATGGGGGTCGGGCACCGGGGAGCTGTTTTTT
NA | TRBJ2-7 | NA | TRBV2 | CASSEAREGGISYEQYF | TGTGCCAGCAGTGAAGCCCGTGAGGGGGGGATCTCCTACGAGCAGTACTTC
NA | TRBJ1-2 | NA | TRBV6-5 | CASKGDPVGYTF | TGTGCCAGCAAAGGGGACCCGGTAGGCTACACCTTC
NA | TRBJ1-5 | TRBD1 | TRBV19 | CASSNRGGNQPQHF | TGTGCCAGTAGTAACAGGGGAGGCAATCAGCCCCAGCATTTT
NA | TRBJ1-2 | NA | TRBV30 | CAWSVQLRGNGYTF | TGTGCCTGGAGTGTACAATTGAGGGGGAATGGCTACACCTTC
NA | TRBJ1-2 | TRBD1 | TRBV6-5 | CAANQPGQFNYGYTF | TGTGCCGCCAACCAACCGGGACAGTTTAACTATGGCTACACCTTC
NA | TRBJ2-3 | NA | TRBV18 | CASSPPRVSTDTQYF | TGTGCCAGCTCACCACCGCGGGTGAGCACAGATACGCAGTATTTT
NA | TRBJ2-7 | TRBD2 | TRBV6-5 | CASSYSTSGSHEQYF | TGTGCCAGCAGTTACTCGACTAGCGGGAGTCACGAGCAGTACTTC
NA | TRBJ2-7 | TRBD2 | TRBV18 | CASSPSTSVYEQYF | TGTGCCAGCTCACCGTCGACTAGCGTGTACGAGCAGTACTTC
NA | TRBJ2-7 | NA | TRBV5-1 | CASSLQGSEQYF | TGCGCCAGCAGCTTGCAGGGTAGCGAGCAGTACTTC
NA | TRBJ1-2 | NA | TRBV12-3/TRBV12-4 | CASSQLQNSYTF | TGTGCCAGCAGCCAACTTCAGAATAGCTACACCTTC